Below are 5 T cell receptor beta chains sequenced from a single sample in a study of blood T cell repertoires in COVID-19 (TCRdb year 2020). To prepare the library, the immunoSEQ multiplex PCR assay was applied. The source is immuneACCESS, and TCRdb retained only in-frame sequences with V and J called. Part of the clones is not carried over; for the studies checked, unresolved V genes explain less than half of this, and the remainder is unexplained. The sample profile shows approximately 210,000 clones; around 80% of them were found once. Jointly, the top ten make up approximately 5% of the sample. Specimen: peripheral blood. All receptors derive from a human donor in a cohort sampled during active COVID-19.

This chain connects TRBV5-1 to TRBJ2-7, with 10 bases that match TRBD2. Germline V gene data show CDR1 as SGHRS and CDR2 as YFSETQ. CDR3 length equals 16 residues. V was clipped by 0 bases and J by 2 bases; unmatched bases: 5. In DNA, the CDR3 is TGCGCCAGCAGCTTGGCGACTAGCGGGCCGACCTACGAGCAGTACTTC. Its translation: CASSLATSGPTYEQYF.

The J gene is TRBJ2-7, the V gene TRBV4-1; the D gene is possibly TRBD1 (6 bases). Germline V gives CDR1 MGHRA, CDR2 YSYEKL. CDR3 size: 17 residues. Trimming removed 1 base at V and 2 bases at J, with 18 bases between. The CDR3 protein is CASSQVLSRGSTYEQYF. The CDR3 DNA sequence: TGCGCCAGCAGCCAAGTATTAAGTAGGGGGAGCACCTACGAGCAGTACTTC.

The V call is TRBV7-3, the J call TRBJ2-6; no definite D call. This CDR3 spans 15 amino acids. Trimming shortened V by 1 base and J by 2 bases, and 6 bases separated the two germline ends. Per germline, CDR1 SGHTA and CDR2 FQGTGA. CDR3 sequence: CASSLIGAGANVLTF. CDR3 bases: TGTGCCAGCAGCTTAATTGGAGCTGGGGCCAACGTCCTGACTTTC.

Turning to this clone: The same CDR3 arises from other DNA sequences in this sample as well. The rearrangement joins TRBV6-5 to TRBJ2-7; 10 positions agree with TRBD2. This CDR3 contains 14 residues. With 4 bases clipped from V and 2 bases from J, the junction kept 2 bases outside the gene matches. In germline, CDR1 is MNHEY, CDR2 SVGAGI. This CDR3 is CASSSSGRAYEQYF. The DNA for the CDR3 is TGTGCCAGCAGTTCCAGCGGGAGGGCCTACGAGCAGTACTTC.

The chain combines TRBV6-6 with TRBJ1-1; D is ambiguous. The ends were cut back, 6 bases at V and 4 bases at J, with 6 bases in the middle. CDR1 is MNHNY and CDR2 is SVGAGI in the germline V gene (reference sequence). The CDR3 has 11 residues. The CDR3, as DNA: TGTGCCAGCAGCCACTCCACTGAAGCTTTCTTT. This encodes CASSHSTEAFF.